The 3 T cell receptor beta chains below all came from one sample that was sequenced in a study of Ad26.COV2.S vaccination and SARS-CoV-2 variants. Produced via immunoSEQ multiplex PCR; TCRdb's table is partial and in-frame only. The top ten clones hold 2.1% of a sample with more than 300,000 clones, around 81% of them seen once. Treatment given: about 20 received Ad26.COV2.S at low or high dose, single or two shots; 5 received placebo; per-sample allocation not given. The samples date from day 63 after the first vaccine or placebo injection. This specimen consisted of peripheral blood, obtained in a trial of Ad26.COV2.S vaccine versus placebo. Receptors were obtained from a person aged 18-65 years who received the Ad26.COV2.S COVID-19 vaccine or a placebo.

The CDR3 region has the DNA TGTGCCAGCAGTCCTCGCGGGGGGGGGAACACTGAAGCTTTCTTT. Protein sequence: CASSPRGGGNTEAFF. V usage is TRBV28 and J usage is TRBJ1-1; D is possibly TRBD1 (5 bases). The CDR3 totals 15 residues. Germline V gene sequence: CDR1 MDHEN, CDR2 SYDVKM. The V end lost 5 bases, the J end lost 1 base, and 14 bases lay between the germline ends. Combining the CDR3 with reference TRBV28 and TRBJ1-1 gives the whole variable domain DVKVTQSSRYLVKRTGEKVFLECVQDMDHENMFWYRQDPGLGLRLIYFSYDVKMKEKGDIPEGYSVSREKKERFSLILESASTNQTSMYLCASSPRGGGNTEAFFGQGTRLTVV.

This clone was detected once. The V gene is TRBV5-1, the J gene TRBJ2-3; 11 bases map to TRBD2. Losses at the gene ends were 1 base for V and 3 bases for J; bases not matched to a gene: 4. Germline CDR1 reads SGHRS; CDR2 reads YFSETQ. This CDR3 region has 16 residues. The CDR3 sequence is CASSLTSGGVTDTQYF. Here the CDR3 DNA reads TGCGCCAGCAGCTTGACTAGCGGGGGTGTGACAGATACGCAGTATTTT.

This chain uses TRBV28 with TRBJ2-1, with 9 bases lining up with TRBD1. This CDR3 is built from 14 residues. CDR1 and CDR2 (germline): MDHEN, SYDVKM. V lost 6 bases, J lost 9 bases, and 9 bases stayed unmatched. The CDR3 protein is CASSPGTGMGEQFF. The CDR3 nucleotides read TGTGCCAGCAGCCCCGGGACAGGGATGGGTGAGCAGTTCTTC.